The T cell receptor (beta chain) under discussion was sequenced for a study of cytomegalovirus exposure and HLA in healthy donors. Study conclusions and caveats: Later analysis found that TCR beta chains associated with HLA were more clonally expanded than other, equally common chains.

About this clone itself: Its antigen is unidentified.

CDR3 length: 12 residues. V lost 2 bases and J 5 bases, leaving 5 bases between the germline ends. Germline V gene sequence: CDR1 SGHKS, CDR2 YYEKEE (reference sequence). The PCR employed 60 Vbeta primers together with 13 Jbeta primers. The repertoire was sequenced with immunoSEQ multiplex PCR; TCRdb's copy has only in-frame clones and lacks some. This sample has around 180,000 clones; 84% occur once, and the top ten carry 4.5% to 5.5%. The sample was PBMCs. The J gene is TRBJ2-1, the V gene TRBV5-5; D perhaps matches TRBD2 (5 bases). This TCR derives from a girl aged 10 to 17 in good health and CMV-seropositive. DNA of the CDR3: TGTGCCAGCAGCTTCGGGGACAATGAGCAGTTCTTC. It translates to CASSFGDNEQFF.